This T cell receptor beta chain was captured in a study of human T cells and chemical hapten exposure. Overall study context: For sensitization, 2% DPC was applied to a roughly 2 cm by roughly 2 cm patch of upper inner arm skin. Across the whole study, which lasted around 26 weeks, patients were given diphenylcyclopropenone on the scalp once a week.

The length of the CDR3 is 16 residues. CDR1 and CDR2 (germline): SGHRS, YFSETQ. Trimming pared 0 bases from V and 0 bases from J, leaving 11 bases between. This clonotype has more than one count but fewer than ten. Sample time point: pre-sensitization, week 0. Treatment noted: therapeutic diphenylcyclopropenone sensitization with weekly scalp DPC. Blood sampling preceded each patch test application. TCRdb fed the RACE reads into MiXCR, producing one record per CDR3 protein. The data contain around 260,000 distinct CDR3 sequences, about 8.1% of them seen just once; the ten biggest clones take up less than 3%.

This chain links TRBV5-1 with TRBJ2-3, with a possible D match to TRBD1 (6 bases). The sample here was whole blood, taken in connection with sensitization to the hapten diphenylcyclopropenone (DPC). This TCR was recovered from a woman aged 40 to 55 with alopecia areata. Some clones in this sample may be carry-over from other donors' samples. The CDR3 sequence is CASSLGQDFSTDTQYF. The CDR3, as DNA: TGCGCCAGCAGCTTGGGACAGGACTTTAGCACAGATACGCAGTATTTT.